These 15 T cell receptor beta chains were all obtained from the same sample, sequenced in a study of CD8 T cells in ankylosing spondylitis. TCRdb recomputed calls from the 5' RACE reads with MiXCR, one row per CDR3 protein. The profile covers about 130,000 distinct CDR3 sequences, with 6% to 8.5% appearing a single time and around 12% taken by the ten largest. The sample comprised blood, either unsorted or a sorted T cell fraction (not recorded which). These receptors were taken from a female donor with ankylosing spondylitis or in good health (not recorded which).

This clonotype appeared a few times. The V gene is TRBV19, the J gene TRBJ2-3, with D hard to call. Germline loops: CDR1 LNHDA, CDR2 SQIVND (reference sequence). Trimming removed 7 bases from V and 1 base from J, with 9 bases in between. This CDR3 has 13 amino acids. CDR3 bases: TGTGCCAGTACTAAGGGCGGCACAGATACGCAGTATTTT. This codes for CASTKGGTDTQYF.

This clonotype was detected many times. This chain joins TRBV18 and TRBJ2-1, with D maybe TRBD2 (6 bases). V was shortened by 1 base and J by 1 base, with 11 bases between the two germline ends. The CDR3 is 16 amino acids. Germline CDR1 and CDR2: KGHSH and LQKENI. The CDR3 is CASSPRVGGSYNEQFF. In DNA, the CDR3 is TGTGCCAGCTCACCACGGGTCGGGGGTTCCTACAATGAGCAGTTCTTC.

This clonotype was picked up many times. The chain is built from TRBV10-3 and TRBJ2-2, with D perhaps assigned TRBD1 or TRBD2 (5 bases each). The CDR3 sequence is 14 residues long. CDR1 and CDR2 (germline): ENHRY, SYGVKD. Trimming cost V 8 bases and J 1 base, with 11 bases left between them. As DNA, the CDR3 is TGTGCCATCGCAGAGGGGAAGAACACCGGGGAGCTGTTTTTT. Translation gives CAIAEGKNTGELFF.

This clonotype came up many times. The CDR3 sequence is CASSLQGAEGNTIYF. The DNA for the CDR3 is TGCGCCAGCAGCTTACAGGGAGCTGAAGGAAACACCATATATTTT. V and J are TRBV5-1 and TRBJ1-3, with a tentative D call TRBD1 (6 bases). Germline CDR1 is SGHRS and CDR2 is YFSETQ. The V end lost 2 bases, the J end lost 4 bases, and 13 bases lay between the germline ends. The CDR3 is 15 amino acids.

This clonotype was counted many times. This chain links TRBV2 with TRBJ1-2, with no clear D. This CDR3 has 15 amino acids. Germline V lookup: CDR1 SNHLY, CDR2 FYNNEI. Trimming removed 6 bases at V and 6 bases at J, with 20 bases between. This chain's CDR3 is CASSPDVIGEDGYTF. The DNA for the CDR3 is TGTGCCAGCAGCCCAGACGTCATTGGAGAGGATGGCTACACCTTC.

This clonotype was recorded many times. V is TRBV4-2 and J is TRBJ2-3, with D unresolved. The V gene lost 1 base and the J gene lost 4 bases, with 9 bases spanning the gap. This CDR3 has 14 residues. The germline gives CDR1 LGHNA, CDR2 YNFKEQ. The CDR3 loop reads CASSQGVSADTQYF. In DNA form, the CDR3 reads TGTGCCAGCAGCCAAGGTGTAAGCGCAGATACGCAGTATTTT.

This clonotype was seen repeatedly, ten times or more. The chain has TRBV5-1 and TRBJ2-7; 7 bases agree with TRBD1. The germline gives CDR1 SGHRS, CDR2 YFSETQ. J lost 6 bases, V lost 0 bases, and 3 bases had no gene match. CDR3 length equals 13 residues. CDR3 coding DNA: TGCGCCAGCAGCTTGGTAGGGGGCGGCGAGCAGTACTTC. Amino acid sequence: CASSLVGGGEQYF.

Ten or more counts support this clonotype. V gene TRBV28 combines with J gene TRBJ2-1; D gene uncertain. Germline values: CDR1 MDHEN, CDR2 SYDVKM. The CDR3 contains 15 residues. V was trimmed by 7 bases and J by 0 bases, leaving 13 bases between them. For the CDR3, the DNA is TGTGCCAGCACCCTTCGCCCGCTCTCCTACAATGAGCAGTTCTTC. It is translated as CASTLRPLSYNEQFF.

Only a few counts were recorded for this clonotype. The V call is TRBV5-4, the J call TRBJ2-5; D is unresolved. The CDR3 has 14 amino acids. V shed 0 bases and J shed 4 bases, with 10 bases lying between them. CDR1 and CDR2 (germline): SGHNT, YYREEE (reference sequence). CDR3 bases: TGTGCCAGCAGCTTGGAGGCACGGACAGAGACCCAGTACTTC. It yields the protein CASSLEARTETQYF. The complete variable domain, with remaining parts taken from reference TRBV5-4 and TRBJ2-5, reads ETGVTQSPTHLIKTRGQQVTLRCSSQSGHNTVSWYQQALGQGPQFIFQYYREEENGRGNFPPRFSGLQFPNYSSELNVNALELDDSALYLCASSLEARTETQYFGPGTRLLVL.

This clonotype was seen a few times. This chain joins TRBV24-1 and TRBJ2-1; D is perhaps TRBD2 (6 bases). Between the trimmed V and J ends, which lost 4 bases and 4 bases, there was a span of 16 bases. Germline V gene data show CDR1 as KGHDR and CDR2 as SFDVKD. The CDR3 sequence is 16 residues long. CDR3 region: CATSDPGDFRYNEQFF. Written as DNA, the CDR3 is TGTGCCACCAGTGACCCTGGGGACTTTCGGTACAATGAGCAGTTCTTC.

This clonotype was seen ten or more times. The chain is built from TRBV6-5 and TRBJ1-6; D possibly corresponds to TRBD1 (6 bases). This CDR3 contains 16 residues. Germline V lookup: CDR1 MNHEY, CDR2 SVGAGI. V was cut by 2 bases and J by 7 bases, with 15 bases left in between. CDR3 region: CASSYGGPMTNSPLHF. The CDR3 DNA is TGTGCCAGCAGTTACGGGGGGCCCATGACCAATTCACCCCTCCACTTT.

This clonotype showed up many times. The chain links TRBV7-2 to TRBJ2-1, with 8 bases fitting TRBD1. The CDR3 totals 14 residues. After removal of 6 bases from V and 1 base from J, the junction contained 2 bases not matched to a gene. CDR1 SGHTA and CDR2 FQGNSA come from the germline V gene. This CDR3 is CASSRDRSYNEQFF. The CDR3 nucleotides read TGTGCCAGCAGTCGGGACAGGTCCTACAATGAGCAGTTCTTC.

The sample holds many counts of this clonotype. V and J are TRBV5-1 and TRBJ1-2, with D tentatively TRBD1 (6 bases). CDR3 length equals 14 residues. V was shortened by 3 bases and J by 2 bases, with 11 bases between the two germline ends. Per the germline V gene, CDR1 is SGHRS and CDR2 is YFSETQ. The CDR3 DNA is TGCGCCAGCAGCTCGGGGGGCGGAAACTATGGCTACACCTTC. Protein product: CASSSGGGNYGYTF.

This clonotype was seen repeatedly, ten times or more. The chain links TRBV5-1 to TRBJ2-2; no firm D call. The germline V and J ends were trimmed by 0 bases and 1 base, with 4 bases remaining between them. This CDR3 is built from 14 residues. Germline lookup yields CDR1 SGHRS and CDR2 YFSETQ. The CDR3 DNA sequence: TGCGCCAGCAGCTTGGATGGGAACACCGGGGAGCTGTTTTTT. Translation gives CASSLDGNTGELFF.

This clonotype occurred many times. The chain couples TRBV7-3 to TRBJ1-5; weak D call: TRBD1 (6 bases). This CDR3 contains 17 residues. With 3 bases removed from V and 3 bases from J, the gap between germline ends came to 18 bases. Germline V lookup: CDR1 SGHTA, CDR2 FQGTGA. CDR3 amino acids: CASSLNWGHIPNQPQHF. DNA of the CDR3: TGTGCCAGCAGCTTGAATTGGGGACATATACCCAATCAGCCCCAGCATTTT.